These 2 T cell receptor beta chains share one sample of origin, sequenced in a study of shared clonotypes between healthy human individuals. Measured with immunoSEQ multiplex PCR; TCRdb has only the in-frame clones, and not every one. The table includes around 1,900,000 clones, roughly 93% detected once. It was CD45RO-negative cells, positively selected for CCR7, that made up naive CD8 cells, with terminally differentiated effector memory CD45RA+ cells excluded. The sample taken for sequencing was naive CD8+ T cells from PBMCs. The receptor source for this set is a man between 18 and 29 years old in good health. Some clones in this sample may be carry-over from other donors' samples.

The chain uses TRBV27 and TRBJ2-7; maybe TRBD2 (6 bases). The CDR3 is 14 residues long. V was pared by 3 bases and J by 2 bases, with 11 bases between. Germline V CDR1 and CDR2: MNHEY, SMNVEV (reference sequence). The CDR3 loop reads CASSLTRWAYEQYF. DNA of the CDR3: TGTGCCAGCAGTTTGACTAGATGGGCCTACGAGCAGTACTTC.

The genes are TRBV9 and TRBJ2-1, with 8 bases lining up with TRBD1. The CDR3 is 12 amino acids. Germline V gives CDR1 SGDLS, CDR2 YYNGEE. The V gene end was trimmed by 3 bases and the J gene end by 7 bases; junction bases not matched to a gene: 0. The CDR3 sequence: CASSGQGNEQFF. The CDR3 DNA reads as TGTGCCAGCAGCGGACAGGGGAATGAGCAGTTCTTC.